This T cell receptor beta chain emerged from a study of cytomegalovirus exposure and HLA in healthy donors. The overall study: Earlier, fewer than 140 million unique TCR beta sequences were recovered from around 180 million T cells by an analysis. For the 300 to 450 genotyped donors, roughly 81% fell within the Caucasian-associated ancestry cluster. Findings and caveats of the study: Later analysis identified several of the most significant clusters that appeared linked to common viral pathogens.

Points on this clone: Its matching antigen is unknown.

V was cut by 5 bases and J by 2 bases, with 15 bases left in between. From germline, CDR1 is MNHEY and CDR2 SVGAGI. This CDR3 spans 15 amino acids. Primers included in the PCR were 60 Vbeta and 13 Jbeta primers. TCRdb's table, derived via immunoSEQ multiplex PCR, lists solely in-frame clones and lacks some. The record lists over 200,000 clones, of which the ten most abundant hold roughly 0.98%. The receptor was derived from a young woman in good health and CMV-seropositive. The rearrangement uses TRBV6-5 and TRBJ1-2; possible D gene TRBD1, 6 bases. The sample consisted of PBMCs. CDR3 DNA: TGTGCCAGCAGTCCCAATACAGGGACAAACTATGGCTACACCTTC. The encoded protein is CASSPNTGTNYGYTF.